This T cell receptor beta chain was identified in a study of shared clonotypes between healthy human individuals. The assay was immunoSEQ multiplex PCR, and TCRdb's table has in-frame clones only and misses some. Among over a million clones listed, 95% to 97% were seen once. The CDR3 runs 15 residues. Looked up from germline, CDR1 is GTSNPN and CDR2 is SVGIG (reference sequence). The ends were cut back, 2 bases at V and 3 bases at J, with 17 bases in the middle. This sequence originates from a man younger than 40 in good health. Sequencing input: naive CD4+ T cells sorted from blood. Subset denoted: CD45RA+ positively selected. This chain connects TRBV30 to TRBJ2-7, with D maybe TRBD1 (6 bases). CDR3 residues: CAWSRPGTPSYEQYF. CDR3 in DNA: TGTGCCTGGAGTAGACCCGGGACACCTAGCTACGAGCAGTACTTC. The variable domain in full, with the rest retrieved from reference TRBV30 and TRBJ2-7, is SQTIHQWPATLVQPVGSPLSLECTVEGTSNPNLYWYRQAAGRGLQLLFYSVGIGQISSEVPQNLSASRPQDRQFILSSKKLLLSDSGFYLCAWSRPGTPSYEQYFGPGTRLTVT.